This T cell receptor beta chain originates from a study of blood T cell repertoires in COVID-19. In the study's own analysis: For nucleated cells, counts were estimated from reference gene primer amplification. TCRdb's copy holds only in-frame clones and misses some; the assay was immunoSEQ multiplex PCR. That table furnishes V, J and clone size, whereas the DNA furnished D and trimming. The sample shows 200,000 to 300,000 clones, around 83% of them seen only once. Sequencing used peripheral blood. The source is a woman aged 80 or over with acute or convalescent COVID-19.

The CDR3 coding sequence is TGCGCCAGCAGCCGTCGACAGGGCGCCGGAAACACCATATATTTT. This encodes CASSRRQGAGNTIYF. The chain links TRBV4-1 to TRBJ1-3, with 7 nucleotides matching TRBD1. Germline CDR1 and CDR2: MGHRA and YSYEKL. J was trimmed by 4 bases and V by 4 bases; bases with no gene match: 7. This CDR3 has 15 residues.